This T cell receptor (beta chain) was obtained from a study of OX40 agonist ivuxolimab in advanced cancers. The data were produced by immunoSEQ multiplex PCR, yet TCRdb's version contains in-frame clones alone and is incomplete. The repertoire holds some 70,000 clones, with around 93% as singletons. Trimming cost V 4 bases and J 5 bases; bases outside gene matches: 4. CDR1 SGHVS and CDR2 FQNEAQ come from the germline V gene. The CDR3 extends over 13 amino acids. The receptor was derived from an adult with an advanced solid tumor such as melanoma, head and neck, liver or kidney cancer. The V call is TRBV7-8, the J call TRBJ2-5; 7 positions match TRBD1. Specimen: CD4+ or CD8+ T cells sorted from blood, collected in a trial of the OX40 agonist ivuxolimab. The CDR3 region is CASSSDREETQYF. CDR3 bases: TGTGCCAGCAGCTCCGACAGGGAGGAGACCCAGTACTTC.